This record covers a single TCR beta chain. Its matching antigen is unknown. The germline gives CDR1 SEHNR, CDR2 FQNEAQ (reference sequence). This CDR3 region has 14 residues. Naive CD8+ T lymphocytes were specified as CD45RO-CCR7+CD27+CD95-. The TRB cDNA libraries were prepared by 5' RACE with UMI labels. From the 5' RACE reads, TCRdb lists one entry per CDR3 protein and no DNA. Its table lists over 70,000 distinct CDR3 sequences. This entry is derived from a study of CXCR3-negative and CXCR3-positive naive CD8 T cells. Points from the study as a whole: Both of the naive subsets showed about the same high diversity, but memory CD8+ cells had much less.

This chain joins TRBV7-9 and TRBJ2-2; checking the TCRdb D call of TRBD1 is not possible without DNA. The sequenced sample was naive CXCR3- CD8+ T cells from blood. This sample's subset: CD45RO-CCR7+CD27+CD95- naive CD8+ T cells lacking CXCR3 (TNR3-). This TCR was recovered from a human donor in good health. Some clones in this sample may be carry-over from other donors' samples. Here the CDR3 reads CASSFTGIPGELFF.